This is a list of T cell receptor beta chains from one sample in a study of beta chain features in type 1 diabetes. TCRdb keeps only in-frame clones here, not all; method: immunoSEQ multiplex PCR. The table lists roughly 150,000 clones, about 7.9% of them singletons, with under 0.55% in the top ten. Sample: central memory CD4+ T cells from blood. The receptors come from a man aged 18 to 29 with type 1 diabetes. The CDR3 runs from the conserved cysteine through the conserved F or W. A D gene is named only where the DNA matches it firmly. Not all rows give a size; the values are once, few, many and, for expanded clones, a class.

v_gene,d_gene,abundance,j_gene,CDR3nt,CDR3aa
TRBV27,TRBD1,.,TRBJ1-2,TGTGCCAGCAGCCATTGGGACAGGGATGGCTACACCTTC,CASSHWDRDGYTF
TRBV5-4,.,many,TRBJ2-1,TGTGCCAGCAGCCGCGCCGGGACCTACAATGAGCAGTTCTTC,CASSRAGTYNEQFF
TRBV6-4,TRBD2,few,TRBJ2-1,TGTGCCAGCAGTGACCTGCTAGCGGGAGGGACTGAGCAGTTCTTC,CASSDLLAGGTEQFF
TRBV27,TRBD2,.,TRBJ2-7,TGTGCCAGCAGTTATCGGATGAGCGGGGGGTACGAGCAGTACTTC,CASSYRMSGGYEQYF
TRBV4-1,TRBD1,few,TRBJ1-4,TGCGCCAGCAGCCAGTCCGGGACAGGGGGGGAAAAACTGTTTTTT,CASSQSGTGGEKLFF
TRBV28,TRBD1,many,TRBJ2-5,TGTGCCAGCAGTCGTACGGGACAGGGGGCGTCTGGAGAGACCCAGTACTTC,CASSRTGQGASGETQYF
TRBV21-1,.,many,TRBJ2-5,TGTGCCAGCAGCTCGTCGGCTAGCGGATATCAAGAGACCCAGTACTTC,CASSSSASGYQETQYF
TRBV11-2,.,few,TRBJ1-1,TGTGCCAGCAGCTTAAGGCAGGGAACTGAAGCTTTCTTT,CASSLRQGTEAFF
TRBV18,TRBD2,.,TRBJ2-3,TGTGCCAGCTCACTCCGACTAGCGGGGAGCACAGATACGCAGTATTTT,CASSLRLAGSTDTQYF
TRBV2,TRBD1,few,TRBJ1-4,TGTGCCAGCAGTGGAGGGACAGGGATTAATGAAAAACTGTTTTTT,CASSGGTGINEKLFF